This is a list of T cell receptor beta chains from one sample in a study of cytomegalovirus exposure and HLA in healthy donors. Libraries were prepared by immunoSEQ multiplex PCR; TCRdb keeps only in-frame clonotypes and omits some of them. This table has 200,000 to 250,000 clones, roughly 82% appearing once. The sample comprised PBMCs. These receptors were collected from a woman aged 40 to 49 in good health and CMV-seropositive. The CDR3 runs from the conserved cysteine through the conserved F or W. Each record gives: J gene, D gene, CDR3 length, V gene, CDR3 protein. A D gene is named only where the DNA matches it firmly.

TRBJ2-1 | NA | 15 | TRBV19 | CASSIALTDYNEQFF
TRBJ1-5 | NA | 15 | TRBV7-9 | CASSPANWALQPQHF
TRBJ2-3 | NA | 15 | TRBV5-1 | CASSSRTASTDTQYF
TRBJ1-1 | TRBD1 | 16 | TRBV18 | CASSEHQGQAGTEAFF
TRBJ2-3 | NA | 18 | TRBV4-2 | CASSQREGRQGIPDTQYF
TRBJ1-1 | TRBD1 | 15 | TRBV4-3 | CASSQDGQANTEAFF
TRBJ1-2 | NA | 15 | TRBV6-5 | CASSYSFDRLGGYTF
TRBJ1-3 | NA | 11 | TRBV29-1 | CSVDNGNTIYF
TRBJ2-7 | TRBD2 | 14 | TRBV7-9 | CASSTSGGASSRYF
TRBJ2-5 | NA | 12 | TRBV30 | CAWSPSQETQYF
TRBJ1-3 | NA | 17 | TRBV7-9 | CASSLRFQGRAGNTIYF
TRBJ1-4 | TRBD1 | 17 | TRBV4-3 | CASSQDFGQGLYEKLFF
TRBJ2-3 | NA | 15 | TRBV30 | CAWQAGPNPTDTQYF
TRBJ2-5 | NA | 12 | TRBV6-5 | CASSSQGFVQYF
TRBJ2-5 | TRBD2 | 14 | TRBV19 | CASSTSGGVSAQYF
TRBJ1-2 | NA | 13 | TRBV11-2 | CASSLSGGYGYTF
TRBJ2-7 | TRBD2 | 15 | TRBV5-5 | CASRRRTSEEGEQYF
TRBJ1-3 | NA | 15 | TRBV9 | CASSVGPLSGNTIYF
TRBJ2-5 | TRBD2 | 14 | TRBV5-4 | CASSLWGGMETQYF
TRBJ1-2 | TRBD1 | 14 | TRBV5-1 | CASSLGSGTGGQIF
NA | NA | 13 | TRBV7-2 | CASSLPSSYEQYF
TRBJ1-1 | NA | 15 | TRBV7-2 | CASSLAPVPTAEAFF
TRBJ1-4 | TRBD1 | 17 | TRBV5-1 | CASSLEGGQGGNEKLFF
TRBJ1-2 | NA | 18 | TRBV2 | CASSGWGLRPIIEYGYTF
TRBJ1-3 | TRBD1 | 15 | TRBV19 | CASTDRAYSGNTIYF
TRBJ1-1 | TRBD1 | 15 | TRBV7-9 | CASSTRDSMNTEAFF
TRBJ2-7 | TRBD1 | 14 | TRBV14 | CASRDRGNSYEQYF
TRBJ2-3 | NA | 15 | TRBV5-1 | CASSLAFAETDTQYF
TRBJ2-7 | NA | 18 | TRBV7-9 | CASSLTRVDSLVTYEQYF
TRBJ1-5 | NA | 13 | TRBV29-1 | CSVVWGGNQPQHF
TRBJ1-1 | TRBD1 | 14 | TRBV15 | CATSWGQGNTEAFF
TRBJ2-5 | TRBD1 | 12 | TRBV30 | CAWSWDRGEQYF
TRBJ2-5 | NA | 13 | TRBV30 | CAWGIQGPETQYF
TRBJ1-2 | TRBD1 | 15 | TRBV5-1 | CASSFGTGINYGYTF
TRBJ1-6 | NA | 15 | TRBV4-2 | CASSPGIIGDSPLHF
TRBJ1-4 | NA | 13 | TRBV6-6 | CASSRQVNEKLFF
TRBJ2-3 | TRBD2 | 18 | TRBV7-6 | CASSPWTSGGFVTDTQYF
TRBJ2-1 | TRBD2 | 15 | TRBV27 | CASRTRGGPGDEQFF
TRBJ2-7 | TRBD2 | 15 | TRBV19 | CASSLLAGEGYEQYF
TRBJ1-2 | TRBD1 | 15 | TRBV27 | CASSLTRTGLYGYTF
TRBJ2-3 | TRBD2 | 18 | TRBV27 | CASSSFGSGRAGSDTQYF
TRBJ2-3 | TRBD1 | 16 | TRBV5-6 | CASSQGQGVGLIGQYF
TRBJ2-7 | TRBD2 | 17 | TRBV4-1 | CASSQSGGGRMSYEQYF
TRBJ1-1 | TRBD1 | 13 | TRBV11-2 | CASRRDRNTEAFF
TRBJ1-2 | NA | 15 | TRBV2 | CASSEALGGLSGYTF
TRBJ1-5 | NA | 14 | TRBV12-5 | CASGPARAEQPQHF
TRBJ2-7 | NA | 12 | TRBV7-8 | CASSFGPGEQYF
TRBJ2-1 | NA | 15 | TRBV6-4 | CASSPLASSYNEQFF
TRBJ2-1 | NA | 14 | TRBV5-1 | CASRSQSAFNEQFF
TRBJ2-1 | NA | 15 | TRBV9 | CASSFRTDKVNEQFF
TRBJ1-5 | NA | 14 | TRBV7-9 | CASSFEGKGQPQHF
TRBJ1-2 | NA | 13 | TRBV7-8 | CASTPRGGYGYTF
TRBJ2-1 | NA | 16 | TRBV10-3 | CAISDNSGSSYNEQFF
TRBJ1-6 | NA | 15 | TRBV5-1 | CASSLGQNYNSPLHF